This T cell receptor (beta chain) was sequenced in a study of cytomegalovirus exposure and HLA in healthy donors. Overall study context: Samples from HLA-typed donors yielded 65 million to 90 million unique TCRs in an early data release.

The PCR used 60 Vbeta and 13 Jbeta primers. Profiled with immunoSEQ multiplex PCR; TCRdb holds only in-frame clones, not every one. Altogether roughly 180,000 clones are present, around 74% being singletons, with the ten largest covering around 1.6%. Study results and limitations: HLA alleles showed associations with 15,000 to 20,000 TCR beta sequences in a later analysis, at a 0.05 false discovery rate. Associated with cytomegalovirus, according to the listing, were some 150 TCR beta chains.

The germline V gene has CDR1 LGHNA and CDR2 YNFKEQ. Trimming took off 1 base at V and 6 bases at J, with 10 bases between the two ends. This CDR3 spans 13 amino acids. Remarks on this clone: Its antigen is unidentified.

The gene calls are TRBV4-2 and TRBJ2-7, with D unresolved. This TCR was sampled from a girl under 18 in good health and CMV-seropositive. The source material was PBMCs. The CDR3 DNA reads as TGTGCCAGCAGCCAAGGTCTTGTCGGCGAGCAGTACTTC. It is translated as CASSQGLVGEQYF.